This T cell receptor (beta chain) was profiled in a study of cytomegalovirus exposure and HLA in healthy donors. The V end lost 3 bases, the J end lost 5 bases, and 7 bases lay between the germline ends. From germline, CDR1 is SGHRS and CDR2 YFSETQ. This CDR3 has 12 amino acids. Primers included in the PCR were 60 Vbeta and 13 Jbeta primers. Produced via immunoSEQ multiplex PCR; TCRdb's table is partial and in-frame only. Here the sample spans approximately 84,000 clones, around 75% being singletons. The chain couples TRBV5-1 to TRBJ2-3; D is unresolved. The origin of this receptor is a man aged 40-55 years in good health and CMV-seronegative. Sequenced: PBMCs. This CDR3 is CASSSGGDTQYF. The CDR3 DNA sequence: TGCGCCAGCAGCTCTGGCGGAGATACGCAGTATTTT.